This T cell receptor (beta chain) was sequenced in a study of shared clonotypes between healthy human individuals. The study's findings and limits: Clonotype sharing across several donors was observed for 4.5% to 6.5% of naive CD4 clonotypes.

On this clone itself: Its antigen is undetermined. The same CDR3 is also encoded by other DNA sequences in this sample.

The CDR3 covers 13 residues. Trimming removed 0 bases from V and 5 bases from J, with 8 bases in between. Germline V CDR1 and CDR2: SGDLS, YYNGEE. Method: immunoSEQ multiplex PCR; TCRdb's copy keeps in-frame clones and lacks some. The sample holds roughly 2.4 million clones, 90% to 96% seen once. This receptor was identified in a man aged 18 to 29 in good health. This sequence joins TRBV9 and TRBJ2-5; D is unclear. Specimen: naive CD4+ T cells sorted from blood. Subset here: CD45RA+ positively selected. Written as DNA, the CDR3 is TGTGCCAGCAGCGTAGGCGAGGTCGAGACCCAGTACTTC. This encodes CASSVGEVETQYF.